Reported below is one T cell receptor (beta chain). The antigen remains undetermined. V lost 7 bases and J lost 5; bases outside the gene matches: 8. Germline V gene lookup returns CDR1 DFQATT and CDR2 SNEGSKA (reference sequence). The CDR3 extends over 14 amino acids. This sample stems from a study of T-cell reconstitution after alpha-beta-depleted transplantation in children. The study, taken as a whole, reports: T-cell numbers and diversity, one year after transplant, stemmed largely from T cells that were newly produced. Surviving recipient T cells and thymic progenitors produced the high day-60 TCRbeta diversity seen in some patients.

Researchers prepared the TCRbeta library using unique molecular identifiers, the study reports. TCRdb re-analysed the PCR reads in MiXCR, keeping a single row per CDR3 protein. The table includes a few hundred thousand distinct CDR3 sequences, more than 20% detected once. This receptor was obtained from a boy under two years old with Wiskott-Aldrich syndrome, due to receive a stem cell transplant. J is TRBJ2-3 and V is TRBV20-1; 11 bases agree with TRBD2. Specimen: PBMCs, collected before TCRalphabeta/CD19-depleted stem cell transplant. The DNA for the CDR3 is TGCAGTGGCAAGACTAGCGGGAAAGGAGATACGCAGTATTTT. It translates to CSGKTSGKGDTQYF.